This TCR beta chain is from a study of blood T cells in healthy people across ages. Overall study: Capturing about one barcoded beta molecule per two T cells was achieved by template switching.

Extraction of total RNA produced a minimum of 5.5 micrograms from each sample. For the second PCR, which ran for 7 to 11 cycles, a sample-barcoded 5' primer and a J-beta primer mix were used. A minimum of 2.5 million CDR3-containing paired-end reads was obtained for each sample. TCRdb passed the 5' RACE reads through MiXCR, listing each CDR3 protein once. Of over 1,500,000 distinct CDR3 sequences listed, roughly 43% were seen once; the top ten hold roughly 23%. The table lists this clonotype with a few counts. The V gene lost 3 bases and the J gene lost 1 base, with 13 bases spanning the gap. CDR1 and CDR2 from the germline V gene are MGHDK and SYGVNS. This CDR3 comprises 16 residues.

Sequences were obtained from blood. V usage is TRBV25-1 and J usage is TRBJ2-4; maybe TRBD2 (7 bases). This clonotype was obtained from a human donor in good health. The CDR3 sequence is CASSDWGGLAKNIQYF. As DNA, the CDR3 is TGTGCCAGCAGTGATTGGGGGGGGCTGGCCAAAAACATTCAGTACTTC.